The 7 T cell receptor beta chains below all came from one sample that was sequenced in a study of CD8 T cells in Susac syndrome. RNA was extracted with the RNeasy kit, and a quantity of roughly 0.5 to 1 ug was reverse transcribed using random hexamers. TCRdb independently ran MiXCR on the immunoSEQ multiplex PCR reads; one entry per CDR3 protein. The table records 210,000 or so distinct CDR3 sequences, roughly nine tenths of them present only once. What was sequenced was CD8+ T cells from PBMCs. The receptors were gathered from a human donor with multiple sclerosis.

With regard to this clonotype: The germline gene is not matched at one end of the junction; a read error may be the cause. The gene calls are TRBV7-9 and TRBJ1-2, with a tentative D call TRBD1 (5 bases). CDR1 and CDR2 from the germline V gene are SEHNR and FQNEAQ (reference sequence). The CDR3 extends over 14 amino acids. CDR3 nucleotides: TGTGCCAGCAGCCCGAGGGCCCTCGGGACCGAAGGATCTTTC. Its protein is CASSPRALGTEGSF.

V is TRBV6-5 and J is TRBJ2-5; 9 positions match TRBD2. CDR3 length: 17 residues. The V gene's germline CDR1 is MNHEY and CDR2 SVGAGI. The V gene end was trimmed by 2 bases and the J gene end by 1 base; junction bases not matched to a gene: 8. CDR3 coding DNA: TGTGCCAGCAGTTACGGCAGCGGGGGGCCGACCCAAGAGACCCAGTACTTC. This gives the protein CASSYGSGGPTQETQYF.

The chain carries TRBV6-1 and TRBJ1-1, with 8 bases matching TRBD1. CDR3 length: 14 amino acids. CDR1 MNHNS and CDR2 SASEGT come from the germline V gene. After removal of 5 bases from V and 1 base from J, the junction contained 3 bases not matched to a gene. The CDR3 loop is CASSWTGWNTEAFF. CDR3 nucleotides: TGTGCCAGCAGTTGGACAGGGTGGAACACTGAAGCTTTCTTT.

This chain uses TRBV4-3 with TRBJ2-1, with 12 bases that match TRBD2. V dropped 4 bases and J dropped 9; count of bases not matched to a gene: 7. Germline loops: CDR1 LGHNA, CDR2 YSLEER. The CDR3 is made up of 15 amino acids. CDR3 DNA sequence: TGCGCCAGCAGCCCCCGACTAGCGGGAGTCGGTGAGCAGTTCTTC. Translation: CASSPRLAGVGEQFF.

The rearrangement uses TRBV7-9 and TRBJ1-1; D is unresolved. This CDR3 is built from 14 residues. Between the trimmed V and J ends, which lost 1 base and 4 bases, there was a span of 10 bases. Germline-derived CDR1 and CDR2 are SEHNR and FQNEAQ (reference sequence). The CDR3, as DNA: TGTGCCAGCAGCTTAGACTCCGGGGTCACTGAAGCTTTCTTT. It is translated as CASSLDSGVTEAFF.

V is TRBV30 and J is TRBJ2-7; a possible D gene is TRBD1 (6 bases). The V and J ends lost 2 bases and 5 bases respectively, with 7 bases between them. This CDR3 spans 11 amino acids. Germline assignment: CDR1 GTSNPN and CDR2 SVGIG (reference sequence). The CDR3 DNA follows: TGTGCCTGGAGTACAGGGAACGAGCAGTACTTC. This codes for CAWSTGNEQYF.

The V call is TRBV29-1, the J call TRBJ2-1; the D is unclear. The CDR3 spans 14 residues. Germline lookup yields CDR1 SQVTM and CDR2 ANQGSEA. The V and J ends lost 4 bases and 0 bases respectively, with 10 bases between them. The CDR3 is CSVVVSSSYNEQFF. CDR3 DNA sequence: TGCAGCGTTGTCGTCTCAAGCTCCTACAATGAGCAGTTCTTC.